This T cell receptor (beta chain) is drawn from a study of early T cells in non-severe SARS-CoV-2 infection. Study-level background: Sequencing was performed on bulk RNA from unsorted whole blood, leaving chains unpaired.

The V gene lost 2 bases and the J gene lost 6 bases, with 11 bases spanning the gap. Per the germline V gene, CDR1 is GTSNPN and CDR2 is SVGIG (reference sequence). The CDR3 is 12 residues long. Study findings and constraints: In VDJdb matching, anti-spike CD8 responses were favored while private and CD4 specificities went missing.

Individual cDNA molecules each received unique molecular identifiers attached to them. Each CDR3 protein gets one entry after TCRdb re-called the 5' RACE reads with MiXCR. This table holds approximately 89,000 distinct CDR3 sequences, around an eighth found once. This clonotype was recorded at least ten times. Antigen unknown. V usage is TRBV30 and J usage is TRBJ2-7; D tentatively reads TRBD1 or TRBD2 (5 bases each). The sample consisted of whole blood. The receptor's source is an adult who was a healthcare worker with PCR-confirmed SARS-CoV-2 infection or an uninfected control (not recorded which). CDR3 nucleotides: TGTGCCTGGAGTCGGGACGGATCCGAGCAGTACTTC. Its translation: CAWSRDGSEQYF.